These T cell receptor beta chains were read from a single sample in a study of T cells in Graves' hyperthyroidism and ophthalmopathy. From the multiplex PCR reads, TCRdb called clonotypes with MiXCR, one entry per CDR3 protein. Of approximately 400,000 distinct CDR3 sequences listed, under 15% are singletons. What was sequenced was blood. The receptor source for this set is a young woman with Graves' hyperthyroidism. CDR3s include the opening cysteine and the closing phenylalanine or tryptophan. D genes are given only for firm matches. Some rows mark clone size as missing; the rest say once, few, many or name a class of expanded clone.

CASSYSHPLTSSYEQYF TGTGCCAGCAGTTACTCCCACCCATTAACAAGCTCCTACGAGCAGTACTTC TRBJ2-7 NA TRBV6-6 many
CASSPASATDTQYF TGTGCCAGCAGTCCTGCTAGCGCCACAGATACGCAGTATTTT TRBJ2-3 NA TRBV28 many
CASSLGRSSYNEQFF TGTGCCAGCAGCTTGGGTCGTAGCTCCTACAATGAGCAGTTCTTC TRBJ2-1 NA TRBV5-1 many
CATRSWAGSTQYF TGTGCCACCAGAAGCTGGGCAGGGAGTACGCAGTATTTT TRBJ2-3 NA TRBV15 many
CASSEDPRSSRGALDSEQFF TGTGCCAGCAGTGAAGACCCAAGATCATCTCGGGGCGCGCTGGATAGTGAGCAGTTCTTC TRBJ2-1 NA TRBV6-1 many
CASSPPSGLQETQYF TGTGCCAGCTCACCACCCAGCGGGCTACAAGAGACCCAGTACTTC TRBJ2-5 NA TRBV18 many
CASSLGLAAGGETQYF TGCGCCAGCAGCTTGGGGCTAGCGGCTGGGGGAGAGACCCAGTACTTC TRBJ2-5 TRBD2 TRBV5-1 NA
CASSPFGADKPQHF TGTGCCAGCAGCCCCTTCGGGGCAGACAAGCCCCAGCATTTT TRBJ1-5 NA TRBV28 many
CASSLAGGPREQFF TGTGCCAGCAGCTTAGCGGGAGGGCCGCGTGAGCAGTTCTTC TRBJ2-1 TRBD2 TRBV11-1 many
CASTVGGELRDGYTF TGTGCCAGCACTGTCGGAGGGGAACTTAGGGATGGCTACACCTTC TRBJ1-2 NA TRBV28 many
CASSQLGQTAYEQYF TGTGCCAGCAGCCAGTTAGGACAGACAGCCTACGAGCAGTACTTC TRBJ2-7 NA TRBV14 few
CASSPVAIPYEQYF TGTGCCAGCAGCCCGGTCGCGATCCCCTACGAGCAGTACTTC TRBJ2-7 NA TRBV3-1 many
CATSDLAGDTDTQYF TGTGCCACCAGTGATTTAGCGGGAGACACAGATACGCAGTATTTT TRBJ2-3 TRBD2 TRBV24-1 many
CASSVESGSINEQFF TGTGCCAGCAGCGTAGAAAGCGGGAGTATAAATGAGCAGTTCTTC TRBJ2-1 TRBD2 TRBV9 NA
CASSPDRTPYEQYF TGTGCCAGCAGCCCAGACAGGACCCCCTACGAGCAGTACTTC TRBJ2-7 NA TRBV2 many
CASSLTIAAYNEQFF TGCGCCAGCAGCTTGACAATTGCAGCCTACAATGAGCAGTTCTTC TRBJ2-1 NA TRBV5-1 many
CASSRGLASTGELFF TGTGCCAGCAGCCGAGGACTAGCGTCTACCGGGGAGCTGTTTTTT TRBJ2-2 TRBD2 TRBV11-2 many
CASSEVRGWGELIHGYTF TGTGCCAGCAGTGAAGTTAGGGGCTGGGGTGAGCTCATACATGGCTACACCTTC TRBJ1-2 NA TRBV2 many
CASSLQPGDSNQPQHF TGCGCCAGCAGCTTGCAGCCTGGGGATAGCAATCAGCCCCAGCATTTT TRBJ1-5 NA TRBV5-1 NA
CASTKGSYGYTF TGTGCCAGCACCAAGGGCAGCTATGGCTACACCTTC TRBJ1-2 NA TRBV6-1 NA
CASRSPPARLDFSNQPQHF TGTGCCAGCAGATCCCCCCCAGCCAGGCTAGACTTTAGCAATCAGCCCCAGCATTTT TRBJ1-5 NA TRBV28 few
CASSLSPGGDTGELFF TGTGCTAGCAGCTTAAGCCCGGGAGGTGACACCGGGGAGCTGTTTTTT TRBJ2-2 TRBD2 TRBV7-7 few
CASSEYWGTTNTEAFF TGTGCCAGCAGTGAGTATTGGGGGACCACGAACACTGAAGCTTTCTTT TRBJ1-1 NA TRBV6-1 many
CASTLTGGVETQYF TGTGCCAGCACCCTGACAGGGGGGGTCGAGACCCAGTACTTC TRBJ2-5 TRBD1 TRBV9 NA
CASSQDGVTWNEQFF TGTGCCAGCAGCCAAGATGGGGTTACATGGAATGAGCAGTTCTTC TRBJ2-1 NA TRBV3-1 few
CASSPLREVGGELFF TGTGCCAGCTCACCCTTGAGGGAGGTCGGCGGGGAGCTGTTTTTT TRBJ2-2 NA TRBV18 many
CSARDRTVNTGELFF TGCAGTGCTAGAGATCGAACAGTAAACACCGGGGAGCTGTTTTTT TRBJ2-2 NA TRBV20-1 few
CASKKAESRNEQFF TGCGCCAGCAAAAAAGCGGAATCTCGGAATGAGCAGTTCTTC TRBJ2-1 NA TRBV5-1 many
CATSDFGSGASYYGYTF TGTGCCACCAGTGATTTCGGCTCAGGGGCCAGTTACTATGGCTACACCTTC TRBJ1-2 NA TRBV24-1 NA
CASSLALSLAGETQYF TGTGCCAGCAGCTTAGCGCTCTCACTAGCGGGAGAGACCCAGTACTTC TRBJ2-5 TRBD2 TRBV7-8 many
CASMTGQGNEQFF TGTGCCAGCATGACGGGACAGGGTAATGAGCAGTTCTTC TRBJ2-1 TRBD1 TRBV12-3/TRBV12-4 few
CASSDYPQYNEQFF TGTGCCAGCAGTGATTATCCCCAATACAATGAGCAGTTCTTC TRBJ2-1 NA TRBV16 few
CASSQVTSTPNNEQFF TGTGCCAGCAGCCAAGTTACTAGTACGCCCAACAATGAGCAGTTCTTC TRBJ2-1 NA TRBV4-2 few
CASSSSGGSYTDTQYF TGTGCCAGCAGCTCTAGTGGTGGGAGTTACACAGATACGCAGTATTTT TRBJ2-3 NA TRBV9 NA
CASRLAGKTGELFF TGTGCCAGCAGACTAGCGGGAAAGACCGGGGAGCTGTTTTTT TRBJ2-2 TRBD2 TRBV2 NA
CSARGLAGLTEQFF TGCAGTGCTAGGGGACTAGCGGGACTCACTGAGCAGTTCTTC TRBJ2-1 TRBD2 TRBV20-1 many
CASRGAGYEQYF TGTGCCAGCAGAGGGGCCGGCTACGAGCAGTACTTC TRBJ2-7 NA TRBV9 NA
CASSPALGEDNPTQYF TGTGCCAGCAGCCCTGCTCTGGGGGAGGATAACCCGACGCAGTATTTT TRBJ2-3 NA TRBV7-8 many
CASSLRSGRTDTQYF TGTGCCAGCAGTTTAAGGAGCGGTCGCACAGATACGCAGTATTTT TRBJ2-3 NA TRBV12-3/TRBV12-4 many
CASSRTDRTSTDTQYF TGTGCCAGTAGTAGAACGGACAGGACTAGCACAGATACGCAGTATTTT TRBJ2-3 TRBD1 TRBV19 NA
CASSSRQGAYEQYF TGTGCCAGCAGCTCACGACAGGGGGCTTACGAGCAGTACTTC TRBJ2-7 TRBD1 TRBV13 NA
CSLGQSTDTQYF TGCAGCTTAGGACAGAGCACAGATACGCAGTATTTT TRBJ2-3 NA TRBV29-1 many
CASSDGQGGDTGELFF TGTGCCAGCAGCGACGGACAGGGCGGGGACACCGGGGAGCTGTTTTTT TRBJ2-2 TRBD1 TRBV11-2 many
CATSQGAGTDTQYF TGTGCCACTAGTCAGGGGGCAGGCACAGATACGCAGTATTTT TRBJ2-3 TRBD1 TRBV7-3 many
CASMGGILNEQFF TGCGCCAGCATGGGCGGGATTCTTAATGAGCAGTTCTTC TRBJ2-1 NA TRBV4-1 NA
CASSYGRRTEAFF TGTGCCAGCAGTTACGGGCGGCGGACTGAAGCTTTCTTT TRBJ1-1 NA TRBV6-6 few